These 26 T cell receptor beta chains were sequenced from one sample in a study of cytomegalovirus exposure and HLA in healthy donors (dated by TCRdb to about 2017). Libraries were built with the immunoSEQ multiplex PCR assay. A mixture of 60 forward primers for TCR Vbeta segments and 13 reverse primers for TCR Jbeta segments was used in the multiplex PCR. In TCRdb, the immuneACCESS table is reduced to in-frame sequences with V and J assigned. These tables do not hold every clone; where another copy was compared, an unresolved V gene accounts for under half, and the others remain unexplained. This sample is represented by roughly 140,000 clones; roughly 79% of them were singletons. The ten most abundant clones make up 0.5% to 0.85% of the sample. The sample taken for sequencing was PBMCs. Receptors were obtained from a male donor in good health and CMV-seronegative.

The chain is built from TRBV19 and TRBJ1-5; D call uncertain. This CDR3 comprises 19 residues. The V and J ends lost 10 bases and 0 bases respectively, with 28 bases between them. The germline V gene has CDR1 LNHDA and CDR2 SQIVND (reference sequence). CDR3 sequence reads: CATREVHDSRINSNQPQHF. CDR3 in DNA: TGTGCCACCAGAGAAGTACACGATTCTAGGATCAATAGCAATCAGCCCCAGCATTTT.

This chain joins TRBV29-1 and TRBJ1-1; tentatively, D is TRBD1 (6 bases). Trimming took off 6 bases at V and 8 bases at J, with 25 bases between the two ends. The CDR3 consists of 15 residues. In germline, CDR1 is SQVTM, CDR2 ANQGSEA. CDR3 sequence: CSVTQRSGGNSEAFF. CDR3 in DNA: TGCAGCGTCACCCAGAGATCGGGGGGCAACTCGGAAGCTTTCTTT.

The chain couples TRBV30 to TRBJ1-2, with a weak D call TRBD1 (6 bases). The CDR3 spans 14 residues. V lost 3 bases and J lost 4, with 15 bases in between. Germline V gene lookup returns CDR1 GTSNPN and CDR2 SVGIG (reference sequence). The CDR3: CAWSGDRMPYGYTF. In nucleotides, the CDR3 is TGTGCCTGGAGCGGTGACAGGATGCCCTATGGCTACACCTTC.

The rearrangement links TRBV9 to TRBJ2-7, with D maybe TRBD1 (5 bases). The V gene lost 0 bases and the J gene lost 4 bases, with 14 bases spanning the gap. CDR1 and CDR2 from the germline V gene are SGDLS and YYNGEE. The CDR3 is 15 residues long. DNA of the CDR3: TGTGCCAGCAGCGTAGGGGCAGGGATTGGTTACGAGCAGTACTTC. Translation: CASSVGAGIGYEQYF.

This clone appeared a single time. This chain uses TRBV7-9 with TRBJ2-5; 8 bases fit TRBD1. The CDR3 spans 14 residues. Looked up from germline, CDR1 is SEHNR and CDR2 is FQNEAQ (reference sequence). The junction had 7 bases not matched to a gene; V was cut back by 5 bases and J by 5 bases. The CDR3 sequence: CASSLGQGLETQYF. CDR3 DNA sequence: TGTGCCAGCAGCCTCGGACAGGGCCTTGAGACCCAGTACTTC.

On this clone: An end of the junction does not agree with germline; a read error may underlie this. The chain employs TRBV7-9 and TRBJ2-7; TRBD1 is a possible D gene (6 bases). This CDR3 has 14 residues. From germline, CDR1 is SEHNR and CDR2 FQNEAQ (reference sequence). CDR3 bases: TGTTCCAGCAGCTCGTGGGACACAAGCTACGAGCAGTACTTC. Translation: CSSSSWDTSYEQYF.

The chain recombines TRBV12-5 with TRBJ2-1; D may be TRBD2 (6 bases). Germline CDR1 and CDR2: LGHNT and FRNRAP. CDR3 length: 16 residues. The V end lost 1 base, the J end lost 11 bases, and 21 bases lay between the germline ends. CDR3 loop: CASGLAPQSGGDKQFF. CDR3 DNA sequence: TGTGCTAGTGGTTTGGCCCCGCAGAGCGGCGGGGATAAGCAGTTCTTC.

The chain joins TRBV2 to TRBJ2-2; D is unclear. CDR3 length: 15 amino acids. CDR1 is SNHLY, CDR2 FYNNEI, per germline. V gave up 1 base and J gave up 6 bases, with 12 bases separating them. The CDR3 loop is CASSEETSKSGELFF. The CDR3 nucleotides read TGTGCCAGCAGTGAAGAGACATCCAAATCCGGGGAGCTGTTTTTT.

The CDR3 DNA reads as TGTGCCAGCAGCTTAGGGGTCCCTGCGGGACCGCAGTATTTT. It encodes CASSLGVPAGPQYF. The V and J genes are TRBV7-7 and TRBJ2-3; weak D call: TRBD2 (6 bases). CDR3 length: 14 amino acids. V was cut by 1 base and J by 10 bases, with 15 bases left in between. Looked up from germline, CDR1 is SSHAT and CDR2 is FNYEAQ (reference sequence).

In this sample, this clone turned up once. V and J are TRBV27 and TRBJ2-4; D unresolved. Germline values: CDR1 MNHEY, CDR2 SMNVEV (reference sequence). The CDR3 is 13 amino acids. Between the trimmed V and J ends, which lost 5 bases and 3 bases, there was a span of 8 bases. CDR3 in DNA: TGTGCCAGCAGTCCACCTAACAAAAACATTCAGTACTTC. Protein: CASSPPNKNIQYF.

V gene TRBV6-1 combines with J gene TRBJ1-4; TRBD1 might be the D (5 bases). Trimming stripped 6 bases from V and 8 bases from J, with 13 bases between. CDR1 MNHNS and CDR2 SASEGT come from the germline V gene. The CDR3 runs to 13 residues. CDR3 residues: CASRVRGGEKLFF. In nucleotides, the CDR3 is TGTGCCAGCAGGGTGCGGGGGGGAGAAAAACTGTTTTTT.

This clone was seen only a few times. At one end the junction does not follow the germline gene, possibly because of a read error. The CDR3 region is CSSSLLSTGRSTEAFF. DNA for the CDR3: TGTTCCAGCAGCTTATTGTCTACAGGGCGTTCCACTGAAGCTTTCTTT. The genes are TRBV7-9 and TRBJ1-1; a weak D match, TRBD1 (6 bases). The length of the CDR3 is 16 residues. CDR1 and CDR2 (germline): SEHNR, FQNEAQ (reference sequence).

The rearrangement joins TRBV2 to TRBJ2-7; D remains unclear. Trimming pared 8 bases from V and 2 bases from J, leaving 16 bases between. CDR1 and CDR2 (germline): SNHLY, FYNNEI. This CDR3 is 14 amino acids long. CDR3 coding DNA: TGTGCCAGCTCCTTTAACCCTGCGGCCTACGAGCAGTACTTC. Its protein product is CASSFNPAAYEQYF.

This clone came up once. The chain links TRBV19 to TRBJ1-5, with D possibly being TRBD1 (6 bases). The V end lost 10 bases, the J end lost 4 bases, and 20 bases lay between the germline ends. The V gene's germline CDR1 is LNHDA and CDR2 SQIVND (reference sequence). The CDR3 spans 15 residues. The CDR3 DNA reads as TGTGCCACTAACAGGGCCCACCTTGGAAATCAGCCCCAGCATTTT. Its translation is CATNRAHLGNQPQHF.

This rearrangement joins TRBV13 to TRBJ2-7; TRBD1 might be the D (5 bases). Trimming took 4 bases from V and 3 from J, leaving 7 bases between them. The CDR3 is 12 residues long. From germline, CDR1 is PRHDT and CDR2 FYEKMQ (reference sequence). The CDR3 sequence is CASSYTGYEQYF. The CDR3 DNA is TGTGCCAGCAGCTATACAGGCTACGAGCAGTACTTC.

The chain employs TRBV7-9 and TRBJ2-7, with 8 bases lining up with TRBD1. Germline V CDR1 and CDR2: SEHNR, FQNEAQ (reference sequence). The V segment lost 1 base and the J segment 5 bases; nucleotides outside the gene matches: 7. The CDR3 loop spans 15 amino acids. The CDR3: CASSLGTGPLHEQYF. The CDR3 region has the DNA TGTGCCAGCAGCTTAGGGACAGGGCCCCTCCACGAGCAGTACTTC.

This chain joins TRBV5-1 and TRBJ2-1; D may be TRBD2 (7 bases). V was pared by 0 bases and J by 9 bases, with 16 bases between. The CDR3 length is 15 residues. CDR1 SGHRS and CDR2 YFSETQ come from the germline V gene. CDR3 amino acids: CASSLGLRGRFEQFF. The CDR3 nucleotides are TGCGCCAGCAGCTTGGGGCTGCGGGGGCGCTTTGAGCAGTTCTTC.

The chain carries TRBV30 and TRBJ2-7; 7 nucleotides line up with TRBD1. The germline V gene has CDR1 GTSNPN and CDR2 SVGIG (reference sequence). V lost 3 bases to trimming and J lost 0 bases; unmatched junction nucleotides: 5. The CDR3 is made up of 14 amino acids. This CDR3 reads CAWRLQGNSYEQYF. CDR3 bases: TGTGCCTGGAGACTACAGGGGAACTCCTACGAGCAGTACTTC.

The V call is TRBV5-4, the J call TRBJ2-5; 7 bases align to TRBD2. Matching the DNA end better, TRBJ2-7 makes the J call doubtful. The germline V gene has CDR1 SGHNT and CDR2 YYREEE (reference sequence). CDR3 length: 14 amino acids. CDR3 residues: CASSVVGGTYEQYF. For the CDR3, the DNA is TGTGCCAGCAGTGTGGTGGGGGGGACCTACGAGCAGTACTTC.

The V gene is TRBV11-3, the J gene TRBJ2-7; 7 bases line up with TRBD2. The V and J ends lost 3 bases and 1 base, in that order; junction bases with no gene match: 6. The CDR3 loop spans 15 amino acids. Germline values: CDR1 SGHNT, CDR2 YENEEA. The CDR3: CASSFASGASYEQYF. DNA of the CDR3: TGTGCCAGCAGCTTCGCTAGCGGAGCGTCCTACGAGCAGTACTTC.

The rearrangement links TRBV6-5 to TRBJ1-2; D is unclear. The CDR3 is made up of 13 amino acids. Germline assignment: CDR1 MNHEY and CDR2 SVGAGI. V lost 6 bases, J lost 5 bases, and 13 bases lay in between. CDR3 residues: CASSSTERYGYTF. The CDR3 bases are TGTGCCAGCAGCTCTACAGAGAGATATGGCTACACCTTC.

This clone was picked up a small number of times. V usage is TRBV10-3 and J usage is TRBJ1-1, with 9 bases lining up with TRBD1. From germline, CDR1 is ENHRY and CDR2 SYGVKD. The junction had 5 bases not matched to a gene; V was cut back by 2 bases and J by 7 bases. The CDR3 loop spans 14 amino acids. In DNA form, the CDR3 reads TGTGCCATCAGTGAGGTTGGGACAGGGAGTGAAGCTTTCTTT. It codes for CAISEVGTGSEAFF.

V is TRBV5-1 and J is TRBJ2-5; a possible D gene is TRBD1 (6 bases). The V end lost 4 bases, the J end lost 2 bases, and 15 bases lay between the germline ends. From germline, CDR1 is SGHRS and CDR2 YFSETQ. This CDR3 has 15 residues. CDR3 nucleotides: TGCGCCAGCAGCACACCTGGACAGATTCAAGAGACCCAGTACTTC. This translates into CASSTPGQIQETQYF.

The gene calls are TRBV2 and TRBJ1-5, with a tentative D call TRBD1 (6 bases). With 5 bases removed from V and 0 bases from J, the gap between germline ends came to 11 bases. Looked up from germline, CDR1 is SNHLY and CDR2 is FYNNEI. This CDR3 is 15 amino acids long. In nucleotides, the CDR3 is TGTGCCAGCAGTTTGACAGGTAATAGCAATCAGCCCCAGCATTTT. Translating gives CASSLTGNSNQPQHF.

The chain carries TRBV25-1 and TRBJ1-2, with TRBD1 identical over 8 bases. The trim removed 7 bases at V and 4 bases at J, leaving 8 bases unmatched. CDR1 is MGHDK and CDR2 is SYGVNS in the germline V gene. The CDR3 consists of 14 residues. The CDR3 sequence: CASMDRVPGYGYTF. The CDR3 region has the DNA TGTGCCAGCATGGACAGGGTACCGGGCTATGGCTACACCTTC.

This clone was detected only a few times. V is TRBV7-8 and J is TRBJ2-2, with D maybe TRBD1 (5 bases). Germline V gene data show CDR1 as SGHVS and CDR2 as FQNEAQ. CDR3 length equals 16 residues. V lost 5 bases, J lost 6 bases, and 19 bases lay in between. CDR3 nucleotide sequence: TGTGCCAGCAGCCAAGGGGCACGGATTCAGCCCGGGGAGCTGTTTTTT. This translates into CASSQGARIQPGELFF.